The 8 T cell receptor beta chains in this list originate from one sample, sequenced in a study of blood T cell repertoires in COVID-19. Assay: immunoSEQ multiplex PCR; the TCRdb copy retains only in-frame clones and omits some. The data show a few hundred thousand clones, with approximately 79% seen just once and over 4% held by the top ten. The source material was PBMCs or T cells enriched from blood (not recorded which). The receptors were sampled from a man aged 30 to 39 with acute COVID-19.

The chain is built from TRBV6-2 or TRBV6-3 and TRBJ2-5; 7 bases align to TRBD2. The V and J ends lost 4 bases and 0 bases, in that order; junction bases with no gene match: 8. Germline loops: CDR1 MNHEY, CDR2 SVGEGT. This CDR3 contains 16 residues. CDR3 residues: CASSSYKRGYQETQYF. CDR3 nucleotides: TGTGCCAGCAGTTCCTACAAGCGGGGATACCAAGAGACCCAGTACTTC.

This rearrangement joins TRBV4-1 to TRBJ1-5; tentative D call: TRBD1 (6 bases). The CDR3 totals 15 residues. V lost 0 bases, J lost 5 bases, and 11 bases lay in between. CDR1 and CDR2 (germline): MGHRA, YSYEKL. The DNA for the CDR3 is TGCGCCAGCAGCCAAGATTGGGGGGGCGATCAGCCCCAGCATTTT. Amino acid sequence: CASSQDWGGDQPQHF.

The CDR3 loop is CASSFKRGRGQPQHF. The CDR3 coding sequence is TGTGCCAGCAGTTTTAAAAGGGGTCGGGGGCAGCCCCAGCATTTT. The chain joins TRBV6-5 to TRBJ1-5, with D possibly matching TRBD1 (5 bases). The V end lost 4 bases, the J end lost 7 bases, and 17 bases lay between the germline ends. CDR1 is MNHEY and CDR2 is SVGAGI in the germline V gene. The CDR3 consists of 15 residues.

The V gene is TRBV25-1, the J gene TRBJ1-6; no definite D call. V lost 7 bases to trimming and J lost 5 bases, with 9 bases between them. Germline assignment: CDR1 MGHDK and CDR2 SYGVNS. The CDR3 loop spans 13 amino acids. This CDR3 reads CASKDSNNSPLHF. CDR3 bases: TGTGCCAGCAAGGACTCTAATAATTCACCCCTCCACTTT.

The genes are TRBV3-1 (or the pseudogene TRBV3-2) and TRBJ1-4; 8 bases map to TRBD1. The germline gives CDR1 LGHDT, CDR2 YNNKEL (reference sequence). The junction had 7 bases not matched to a gene; V was cut back by 4 bases and J by 6 bases. The CDR3 is 15 residues long. The DNA of the CDR3 is TGTGCCAGCAGCCCCCCGGGACAGGTATATGAAAAACTGTTTTTT. Its protein product is CASSPPGQVYEKLFF.

The CDR3 loop reads CASSSDRAAANVLTF. CDR3 DNA: TGTGCCAGCAGCTCCGACAGGGCGGCGGCCAACGTCCTGACTTTC. The V call is TRBV6-5, the J call TRBJ2-6; 7 bases line up with TRBD1. V dropped 6 bases and J dropped 6; count of bases not matched to a gene: 8. The germline V gene has CDR1 MNHEY and CDR2 SVGAGI. The CDR3 spans 15 residues.

The CDR3 is CASSLTGAEDTQYF. CDR3 in DNA: TGCGCCAGCAGCTTGACAGGGGCGGAAGATACGCAGTATTTT. The chain is built from TRBV5-1 and TRBJ2-3, with TRBD1 matching 7 bases. CDR1 and CDR2 (germline): SGHRS, YFSETQ. The CDR3 has 14 amino acids. Trimming cost V 1 base and J 5 bases; bases outside gene matches: 4.

V and J are TRBV21-1 and TRBJ2-7; TRBD1 is taken as the D call from the table, unchecked against the DNA. TRBV21-1 is recorded as a pseudogene. The CDR3 is 16 residues long. This CDR3 reads CASSKSQKNVSYEQYV. The CDR3 DNA reads TGTGCCAGCAGCAAAAGTCAGAAGAACGTATCCTACGAGCAGTACGTC.